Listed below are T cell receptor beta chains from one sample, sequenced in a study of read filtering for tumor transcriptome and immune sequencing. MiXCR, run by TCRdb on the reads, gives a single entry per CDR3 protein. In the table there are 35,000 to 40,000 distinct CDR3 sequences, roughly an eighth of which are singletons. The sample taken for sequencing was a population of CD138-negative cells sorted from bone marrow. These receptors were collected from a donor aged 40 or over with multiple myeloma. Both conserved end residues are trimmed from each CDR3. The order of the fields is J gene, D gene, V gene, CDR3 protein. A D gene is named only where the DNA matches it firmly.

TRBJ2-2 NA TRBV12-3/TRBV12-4 ASSLLQGRTGELF
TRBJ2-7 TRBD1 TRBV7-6 ASSLFEGGVYEQY
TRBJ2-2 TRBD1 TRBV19 ASSGTANTGELF
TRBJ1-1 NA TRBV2 ASSGGGWGTEAF
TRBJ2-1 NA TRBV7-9 ASRSTSSSYNEQF
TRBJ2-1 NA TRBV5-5 ASSSDNEQF
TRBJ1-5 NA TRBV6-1 ASRPGWTVIPNQPQH
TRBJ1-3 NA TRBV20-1 SARGRTEGLAYSGNTIY
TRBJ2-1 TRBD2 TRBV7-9 ASSLEAAGVEQF
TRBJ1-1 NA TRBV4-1 ASSFPGDQAF
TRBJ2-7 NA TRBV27 ASSLTTGYEQY
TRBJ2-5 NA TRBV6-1 ASSEALDSVGQETQY
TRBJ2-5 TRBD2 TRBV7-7 ASSRSGEGETQY
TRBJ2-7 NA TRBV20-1 SATSEAGVFYEQY
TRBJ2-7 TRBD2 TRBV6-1 ASSEDPLAGPSYEQY
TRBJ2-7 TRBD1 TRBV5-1 ASSLRQGAPYEQY
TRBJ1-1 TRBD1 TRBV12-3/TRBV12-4 ASSFQGAATEAF
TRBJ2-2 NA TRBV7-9 ASSLAILTGELF
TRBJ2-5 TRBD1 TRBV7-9 ASADRVKETQY
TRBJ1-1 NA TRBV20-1 SASQDSPTRAF
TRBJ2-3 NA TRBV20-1 SARPTEYTDTQY
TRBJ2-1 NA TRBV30 AWSDDRTAGNEQF
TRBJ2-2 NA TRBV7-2 ASSLMGTNTGELF
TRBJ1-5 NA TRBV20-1 SARGRVDQPQH
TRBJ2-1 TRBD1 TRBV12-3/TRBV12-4 ASSPQGAINEQF
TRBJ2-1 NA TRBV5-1 ASSLMAGTSPSNEQF
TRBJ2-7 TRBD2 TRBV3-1 ASSRSGSYEQY
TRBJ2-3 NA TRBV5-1 ASSFVQRTDTQY
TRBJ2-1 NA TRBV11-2 ASSFRSYNEQF